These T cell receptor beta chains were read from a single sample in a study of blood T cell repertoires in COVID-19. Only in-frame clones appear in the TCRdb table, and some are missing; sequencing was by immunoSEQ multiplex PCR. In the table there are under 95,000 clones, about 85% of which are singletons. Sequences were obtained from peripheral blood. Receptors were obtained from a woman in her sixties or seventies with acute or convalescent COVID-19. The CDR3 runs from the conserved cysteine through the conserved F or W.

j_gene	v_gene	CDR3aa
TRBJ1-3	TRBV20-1	CSASGGRSSGNTIYF
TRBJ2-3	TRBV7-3	CASSIGTGGTDTQYF
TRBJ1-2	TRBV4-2	CASSQADGTEYGYTF
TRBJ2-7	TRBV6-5	CASTTGTSADEQYF
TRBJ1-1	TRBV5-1	CASSTGQLMNTEAFF
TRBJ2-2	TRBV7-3	CASSLSRGTGELFF
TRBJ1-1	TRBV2	CASSRYEAFF
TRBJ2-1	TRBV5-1	CASSLARGTGRYNEQFF
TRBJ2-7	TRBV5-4	CASSLEGQGEVQYF
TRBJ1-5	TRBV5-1	CASSSGQGNQPQHF
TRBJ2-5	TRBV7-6	CASSYRDRILETQYF
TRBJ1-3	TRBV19	CASSWRNTIYF
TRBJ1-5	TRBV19	CASRLTGQEKPQHF
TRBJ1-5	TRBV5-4	CASSPGGGNQPQHF
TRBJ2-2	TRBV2	CASSEVGTVNTGELFF
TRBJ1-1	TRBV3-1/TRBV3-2	CASSPDRTWNTEAFF